Listed below are T cell receptor beta chains from one sample, sequenced in a study of T cell responses to AZD1222 COVID-19 vaccine. Some clones are missing from TCRdb's copy, which holds only in-frame ones; the method was immunoSEQ multiplex PCR. This table holds approximately 50,000 clones, over 65% found once. The sample consisted of peripheral blood, taken on day 0 of AZD1222 vaccination. The receptors here all came from an adult in good health. CDR3s include the opening cysteine and the closing phenylalanine or tryptophan. The D gene is left open where the match is weak. Some rows have no size entry. The others give once, few or many, or a class for an expanded clone.

D	V	size	J	DNA	CDR3
TRBD1	TRBV28	NA	TRBJ1-4	TGTGCCAGCAGTTCCCCGGGACAGTTTAAGGAGAAACTGTTTTTT	CASSSPGQFKEKLFF
TRBD2	TRBV6-2/TRBV6-3	NA	TRBJ2-1	TGTGCCAGCAGCCGTGGGACTAGCGGGATTTACAATGAGCAGTTCTTC	CASSRGTSGIYNEQFF
TRBD1	TRBV6-1	NA	TRBJ1-6	TGTGCCAGTGACGTAGCGGGACAGGGGCATTCACCCCTCCACTTT	CASDVAGQGHSPLHF
TRBD1	TRBV3-1/TRBV3-2	NA	TRBJ1-4	TGTGCCAGCAGCCAAGAGGGGACAGGGGAAACTAATGAAAAACTGTTTTTT	CASSQEGTGETNEKLFF
NA	TRBV6-1	once	TRBJ1-5	TGTGCCAGCAGTGAATGGGGGAATCAGCCCCAGCATTTT	CASSEWGNQPQHF
TRBD2	TRBV28	NA	TRBJ2-3	TGTGCCAGCACTGCCAGCGGGGTAACAGATACGCAGTATTTT	CASTASGVTDTQYF
TRBD1	TRBV19	NA	TRBJ1-6	TGTGCCAGTAATTGGGACAGCCTTAATTCACCCCTCCACTTT	CASNWDSLNSPLHF
TRBD1	TRBV27	NA	TRBJ2-1	TGTGCCAGCAGTAGGTCCCTCCAGGGGGCTGATTCCTACAATGAGCAGTTCTTC	CASSRSLQGADSYNEQFF
TRBD1	TRBV2	NA	TRBJ1-2	TGTGCCAGCAGCGCACAGGGGGCGAGTGCTAACTATGGCTACACCTTC	CASSAQGASANYGYTF
TRBD2	TRBV5-1	few	TRBJ2-3	TGCGCCAGCAGCTTGGCGGGTAGCGGGAGATCAGATACGCAGTATTTT	CASSLAGSGRSDTQYF
NA	TRBV7-9	NA	TRBJ1-3	TGTGCCAGCAGCCCAGCGGCCGGGCTGATCTCTGGAAACACCATATATTTT	CASSPAAGLISGNTIYF
NA	TRBV7-9	NA	TRBJ1-2	TGTGCCAGCAGCTCCCAAATAGACGGCTATGGCTACACCTTC	CASSSQIDGYGYTF
NA	TRBV20-1	NA	TRBJ2-3	TGCAGTGCTAGGGGGAGTAGTACGCAGTATTTT	CSARGSSTQYF
NA	TRBV3-1/TRBV3-2	NA	TRBJ2-1	TGTGCCAGCAGCCAAGGGGGAAGAGCTCAGTTCTTC	CASSQGGRAQFF
TRBD1	TRBV5-1	NA	TRBJ1-6	TGCGCCAGCAGCTATACAGGGGACAAGTATTCACCCCTCCACTTT	CASSYTGDKYSPLHF
NA	TRBV2	medium-sized	TRBJ2-7	TGTGCCAGCAACCGAATAGGGGCCGTCACTAGTGTAGCCGAGCAGTACTTC	CASNRIGAVTSVAEQYF
NA	TRBV6-1	few	TRBJ1-1	TGTGCCAGCAGTGACAGGAGCGGCACTGAAGCTTTCTTT	CASSDRSGTEAFF
NA	TRBV4-1	few	TRBJ1-1	TGCGCCAGCAGCCAAGTGGGGAACACTGAAGCTTTCTTT	CASSQVGNTEAFF
TRBD2	TRBV5-1	NA	TRBJ2-2	TGCGCCAGCAGGCGGGGGACGGCTTTTCCGAACACCGGGGAGCTGTTTTTT	CASRRGTAFPNTGELFF
NA	TRBV19	NA	TRBJ1-1	TGTGCCAGTAGTCGCAGGGAAAGTACTGAAGCTTTCTTT	CASSRRESTEAFF
NA	TRBV10-1	NA	TRBJ1-1	TGCGCCAGCAGTGACACAGGGATGGGATTAACTGAAGCTTTCTTT	CASSDTGMGLTEAFF
NA	TRBV5-1	NA	TRBJ1-1	TGCGCCAGCAGCGTGGGGGCGTTGAACACTGAAGCTTTCTTT	CASSVGALNTEAFF
NA	TRBV6-2/TRBV6-3	NA	TRBJ2-3	TGTGCCAGCAGCGCGGTAGGGGTGACAGATACGCAGTATTTT	CASSAVGVTDTQYF
NA	TRBV19	NA	TRBJ1-5	TGTGCCAGTAGTATGGAGGCGCGTCAGCCCCAGCATTTT	CASSMEARQPQHF
TRBD1	TRBV7-2	few	TRBJ2-7	TGTGCCAGCAGCTTAGCTGGGACAGGGGGAATGATCGAGCAGTACTTC	CASSLAGTGGMIEQYF
NA	TRBV5-1	NA	TRBJ2-1	TGCGCCAGCAGCTCCGGGACTTCAAACTCCTACAATGAGCAGTTCTTC	CASSSGTSNSYNEQFF
TRBD1	TRBV2	NA	TRBJ1-5	TGTGCCAGCAGTGGGGGGACAGGAGATCAGCCCCAGCATTTT	CASSGGTGDQPQHF
NA	TRBV11-2	few	TRBJ1-1	TGTGCCAGCAGCTTTTGGGACCGTGAAGCTTTCTTT	CASSFWDREAFF
NA	TRBV12-3/TRBV12-4	once	TRBJ1-1	TGTGCCAGCAGTCTTCTGATGGGGCATGAAGCTTTCTTT	CASSLLMGHEAFF
NA	TRBV6-5	NA	TRBJ2-3	TGTGCCAGCAGTTACTCGTTGGATATGCCAGATACGCAGTATTTT	CASSYSLDMPDTQYF
TRBD1	TRBV7-2	NA	TRBJ2-1	TGTGCCAGCAGCTTTCTCTCGACAGGGGGAGGCAATGAGCAGTTCTTC	CASSFLSTGGGNEQFF
TRBD1	TRBV5-1	NA	TRBJ2-7	TGCGCCAGCAGCCTGGGACAGGGGAACTCCGAGCAGTACTTC	CASSLGQGNSEQYF
NA	TRBV30	NA	TRBJ2-1	TGTGCCTGGGACCGGACTGCCTACAATGAGCAGTTCTTC	CAWDRTAYNEQFF
TRBD2	TRBV7-2	NA	TRBJ2-3	TGTGCCAGCAGCAAACCTCCTGCGGGGGTGAGCACAGATACGCAGTATTTT	CASSKPPAGVSTDTQYF
NA	TRBV7-2	NA	TRBJ1-5	TGTGCCAGCAGCTTAGGCCGTTCTCAGCCCCAGCATTTT	CASSLGRSQPQHF
TRBD2	TRBV4-3	NA	TRBJ2-6	TGCGCCAGCAGCCACGGCCCACTAGCGGGAGGGGTTCGTGGGGCCAACGTCCTGACTTTC	CASSHGPLAGGVRGANVLTF
TRBD2	TRBV5-1	NA	TRBJ2-5	TGCGCCAGCAGTAGGAGCGGGGACTTCCAAGAGACCCAGTACTTC	CASSRSGDFQETQYF
NA	TRBV6-1	NA	TRBJ1-4	TGTGCCAGCAGTGAACCGGGACACATTAATGAAAAACTGTTTTTT	CASSEPGHINEKLFF
NA	TRBV11-1	NA	TRBJ1-2	TGTGCCAGCAGCTTAGGATCAGGGCCCTATGGCTACACCTTC	CASSLGSGPYGYTF
TRBD2	TRBV5-4	NA	TRBJ2-7	TGTGCCAGCAGCTCTCAGGGACTAGCGGACTACGAGCAGTACTTC	CASSSQGLADYEQYF